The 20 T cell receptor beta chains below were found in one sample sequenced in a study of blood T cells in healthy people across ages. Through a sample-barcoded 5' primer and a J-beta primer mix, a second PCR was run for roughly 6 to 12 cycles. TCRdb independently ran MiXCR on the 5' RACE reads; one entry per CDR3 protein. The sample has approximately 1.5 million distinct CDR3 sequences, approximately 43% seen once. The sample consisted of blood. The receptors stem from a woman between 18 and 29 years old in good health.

The CDR3 coding sequence is TGTGCCAGCAGTCTCCCCATAAGGAGGGAGACCCAGTACTTC. This gives the protein CASSLPIRRETQYF. The chain uses TRBV12-3 or TRBV12-4 and TRBJ2-7, with D maybe TRBD2 (5 bases). The closer fit of TRBJ2-5 to the DNA end suggests the J call may be wrong. This CDR3 comprises 14 residues.

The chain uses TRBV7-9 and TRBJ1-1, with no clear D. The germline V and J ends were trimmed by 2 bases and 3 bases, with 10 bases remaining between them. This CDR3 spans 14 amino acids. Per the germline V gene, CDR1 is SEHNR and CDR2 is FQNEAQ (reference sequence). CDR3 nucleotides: TGTGCCAGCAGCTTAATTGGGTCTGACACTGAAGCTTTCTTT. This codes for CASSLIGSDTEAFF.

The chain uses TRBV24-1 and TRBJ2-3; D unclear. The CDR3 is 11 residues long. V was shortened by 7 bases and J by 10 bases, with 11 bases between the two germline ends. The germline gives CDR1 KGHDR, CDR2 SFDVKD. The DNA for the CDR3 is TGTGCCACCAGCTTTGTGGATGCGCAGTATTTT. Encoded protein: CATSFVDAQYF.

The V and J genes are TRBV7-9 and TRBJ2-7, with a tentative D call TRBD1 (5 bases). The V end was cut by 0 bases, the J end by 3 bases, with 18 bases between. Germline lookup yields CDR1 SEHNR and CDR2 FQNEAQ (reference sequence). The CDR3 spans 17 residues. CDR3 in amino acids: CASSLAWEGAASYEQYF. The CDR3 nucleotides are TGTGCCAGCAGCTTAGCTTGGGAAGGGGCAGCCAGCTACGAGCAGTACTTC.

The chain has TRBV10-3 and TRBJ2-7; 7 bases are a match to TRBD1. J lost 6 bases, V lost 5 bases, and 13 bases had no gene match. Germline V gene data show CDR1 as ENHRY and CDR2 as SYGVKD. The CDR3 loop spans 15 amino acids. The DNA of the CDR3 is TGTGCCATCAGTATATCTGGACAGGCTACTTCCGAGCAGTACTTC. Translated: CAISISGQATSEQYF.

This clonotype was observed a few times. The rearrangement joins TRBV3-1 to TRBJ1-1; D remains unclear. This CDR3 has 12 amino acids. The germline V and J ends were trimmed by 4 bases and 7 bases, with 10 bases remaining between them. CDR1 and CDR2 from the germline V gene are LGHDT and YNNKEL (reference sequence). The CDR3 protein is CASSRYSREAFF. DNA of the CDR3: TGTGCCAGCAGCCGCTACAGCCGTGAAGCTTTCTTT.

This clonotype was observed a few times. The DNA for the CDR3 is TGTGCCAGCAGCGCGGGACAAGATGAAAAACTGTTTTTT. It yields the protein CASSAGQDEKLFF. This sequence joins TRBV7-9 and TRBJ1-4; maybe TRBD1 (6 bases). Germline V lookup: CDR1 SEHNR, CDR2 FQNEAQ (reference sequence). Trimming took off 5 bases at V and 6 bases at J, with 10 bases between the two ends. This CDR3 region has 13 residues. Full variable domain (rest looked up from reference TRBV7-9 and TRBJ1-4): DTGVSQNPRHKITKRGQNVTFRCDPISEHNRLYWYRQTLGQGPEFLTYFQNEAQLEKSRLLSDRFSAERPKGSFSTLEIQRTEQGDSAMYLCASSAGQDEKLFFGSGTQLSVL.

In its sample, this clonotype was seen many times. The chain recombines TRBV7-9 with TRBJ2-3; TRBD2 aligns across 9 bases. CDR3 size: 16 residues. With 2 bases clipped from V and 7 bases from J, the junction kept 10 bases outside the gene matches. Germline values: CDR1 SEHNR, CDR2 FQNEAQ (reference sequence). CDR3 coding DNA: TGTGCCAGCAGCTTAAATTTTGCGGGGGGGCCGAATACGCAGTATTTT. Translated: CASSLNFAGGPNTQYF.

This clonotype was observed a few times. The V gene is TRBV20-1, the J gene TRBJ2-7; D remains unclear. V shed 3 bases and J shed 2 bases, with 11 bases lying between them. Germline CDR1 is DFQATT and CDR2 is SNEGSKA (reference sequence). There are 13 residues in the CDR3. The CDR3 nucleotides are TGCAGTGCTAGGTCCAGTCCCCCCTACGAGCAGTACTTC. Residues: CSARSSPPYEQYF.

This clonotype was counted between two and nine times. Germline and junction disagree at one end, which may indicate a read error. Here the CDR3 reads CASGLYQETQYF. The CDR3 nucleotides read TGTGCCAGCGGCTTGTACCAAGAGACCCAGTACTTC. This rearrangement joins TRBV7-3 to TRBJ2-4; no clear D gene. The end of the DNA fits TRBJ2-5 better, so the J call may be wrong. Germline V gene lookup returns CDR1 SGHTA and CDR2 FQGTGA. The CDR3 extends over 12 amino acids.

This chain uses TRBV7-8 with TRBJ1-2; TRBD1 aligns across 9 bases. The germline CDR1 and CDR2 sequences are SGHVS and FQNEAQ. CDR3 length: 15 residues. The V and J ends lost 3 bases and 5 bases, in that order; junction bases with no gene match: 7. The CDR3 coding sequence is TGTGCCAGCAGCTTCCCCGGGACAGGGTCGTATGGCTACACCTTC. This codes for CASSFPGTGSYGYTF.

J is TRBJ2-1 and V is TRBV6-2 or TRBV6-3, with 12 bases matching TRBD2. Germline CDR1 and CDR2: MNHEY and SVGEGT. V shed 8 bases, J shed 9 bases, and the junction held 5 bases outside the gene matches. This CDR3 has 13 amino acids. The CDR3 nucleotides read TGTGCCAGCTCTAGCGGGGGGGGAAGTGAGCAGTTCTTC. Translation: CASSSGGGSEQFF.

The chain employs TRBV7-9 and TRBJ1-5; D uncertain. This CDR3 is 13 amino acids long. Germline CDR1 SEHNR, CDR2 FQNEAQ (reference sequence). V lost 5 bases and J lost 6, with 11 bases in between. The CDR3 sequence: CASSKQAGQPQHF. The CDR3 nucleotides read TGTGCCAGCAGCAAGCAAGCGGGTCAGCCCCAGCATTTT.

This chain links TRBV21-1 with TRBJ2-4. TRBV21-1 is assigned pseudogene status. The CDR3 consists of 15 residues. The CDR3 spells CASSKLGVAKNIQYF. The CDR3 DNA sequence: TGTGCCAGCAGCAAATTAGGAGTAGCCAAAAACATTCAGTACTTC.

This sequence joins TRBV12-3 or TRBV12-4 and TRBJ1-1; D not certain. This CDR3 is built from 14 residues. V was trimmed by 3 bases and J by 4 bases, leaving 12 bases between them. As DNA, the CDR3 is TGTGCCAGCAGTTTGTTCGGGGTTGGCACTGAAGCTTTCTTT. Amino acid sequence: CASSLFGVGTEAFF.

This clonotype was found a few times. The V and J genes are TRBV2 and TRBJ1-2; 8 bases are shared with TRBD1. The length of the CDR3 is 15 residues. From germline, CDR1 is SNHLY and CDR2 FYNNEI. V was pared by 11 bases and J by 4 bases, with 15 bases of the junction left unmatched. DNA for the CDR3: TGTGCCGGAAGTGACAGGGGACTTTTAACCTATGGCTACACCTTC. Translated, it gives CAGSDRGLLTYGYTF. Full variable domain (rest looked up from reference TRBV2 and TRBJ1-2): EPEVTQTPSHQVTQMGQEVILRCVPISNHLYFYWYRQILGQKVEFLVSFYNNEISEKSEIFDDQFSVERPDGSNFTLKIRSTKLEDSAMYFCAGSDRGLLTYGYTFGSGTRLTVV.

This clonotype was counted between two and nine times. The CDR3 is CASSAPRTSNIQYF. The CDR3 nucleotides are TGTGCCAGCAGCGCCCCTAGGACTAGCAACATTCAGTACTTC. The J gene is TRBJ2-7, the V gene TRBV7-2; 8 nucleotides line up with TRBD2. With the DNA end fitting TRBJ2-4 better, the J assignment may be wrong. Germline CDR1 SGHTA, CDR2 FQGNSA. CDR3 size: 14 residues.

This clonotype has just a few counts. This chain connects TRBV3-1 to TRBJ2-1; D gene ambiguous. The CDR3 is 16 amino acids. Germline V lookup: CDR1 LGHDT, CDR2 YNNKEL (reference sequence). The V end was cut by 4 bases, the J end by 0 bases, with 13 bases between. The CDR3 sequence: CASSPPFGPSYNEQFF. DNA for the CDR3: TGTGCCAGCAGCCCCCCCTTCGGACCCTCCTACAATGAGCAGTTCTTC.

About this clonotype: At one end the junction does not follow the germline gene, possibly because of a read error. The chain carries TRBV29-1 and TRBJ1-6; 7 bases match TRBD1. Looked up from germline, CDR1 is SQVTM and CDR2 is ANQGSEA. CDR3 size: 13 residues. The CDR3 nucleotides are TGCAGCGTTAAGGGGGCCGCGGATTCACCCCCCCACTTT. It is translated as CSVKGAADSPPHF.

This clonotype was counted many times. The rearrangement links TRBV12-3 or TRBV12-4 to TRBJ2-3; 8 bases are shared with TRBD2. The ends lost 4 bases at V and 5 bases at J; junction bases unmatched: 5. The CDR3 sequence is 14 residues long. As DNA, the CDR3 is TGTGCCAGCAGTTCGGGGGGGCCGAGAGATACGCAGTATTTT. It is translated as CASSSGGPRDTQYF.